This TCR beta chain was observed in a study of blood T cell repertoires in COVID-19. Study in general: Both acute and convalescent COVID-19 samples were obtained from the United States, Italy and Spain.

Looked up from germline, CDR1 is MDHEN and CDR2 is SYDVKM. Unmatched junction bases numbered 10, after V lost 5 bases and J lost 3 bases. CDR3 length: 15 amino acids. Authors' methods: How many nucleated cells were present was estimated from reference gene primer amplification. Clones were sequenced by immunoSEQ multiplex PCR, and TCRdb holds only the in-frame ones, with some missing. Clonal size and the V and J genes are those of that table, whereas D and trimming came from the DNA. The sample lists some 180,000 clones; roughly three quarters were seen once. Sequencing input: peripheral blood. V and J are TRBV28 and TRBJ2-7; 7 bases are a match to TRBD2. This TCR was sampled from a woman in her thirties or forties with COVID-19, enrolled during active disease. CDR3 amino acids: CASSLTSEGLYEQYF. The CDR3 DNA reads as TGTGCCAGCAGTCTAACTAGCGAAGGACTCTACGAGCAGTACTTC. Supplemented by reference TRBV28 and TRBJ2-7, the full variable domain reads DVKVTQSSRYLVKRTGEKVFLECVQDMDHENMFWYRQDPGLGLRLIYFSYDVKMKEKGDIPEGYSVSREKKERFSLILESASTNQTSMYLCASSLTSEGLYEQYFGPGTRLTVT.